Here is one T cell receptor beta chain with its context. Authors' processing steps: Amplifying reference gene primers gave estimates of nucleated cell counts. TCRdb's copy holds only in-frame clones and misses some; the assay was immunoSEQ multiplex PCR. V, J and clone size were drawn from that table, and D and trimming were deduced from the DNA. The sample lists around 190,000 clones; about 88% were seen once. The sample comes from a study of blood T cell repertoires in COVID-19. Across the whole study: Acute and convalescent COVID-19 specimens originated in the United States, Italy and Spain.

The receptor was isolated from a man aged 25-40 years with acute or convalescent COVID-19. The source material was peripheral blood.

The CDR3 protein is CATDTGFSGYTF. The CDR3 region has the DNA TGTGCCACAGATACAGGTTTTTCTGGCTACACCTTC. V gene TRBV19 combines with J gene TRBJ1-2, with D possibly TRBD1 on 5 matching bases. Trimming stripped 10 bases from V and 7 bases from J, with 16 bases between. The CDR3 is 12 residues long. Per germline, CDR1 LNHDA and CDR2 SQIVND (reference sequence).